This entry is about one TCR beta chain. These data belong to a study of blood T cell repertoires in COVID-19. The data were produced by immunoSEQ multiplex PCR, yet TCRdb's version contains in-frame clones alone and is incomplete. In the table there are tens of thousands of clones, roughly 89% of which are singletons. This CDR3 has 15 amino acids. V lost 1 base and J lost 8, with 17 bases in between. CDR1 is SGHTA and CDR2 is FQGNSA in the germline V gene. This receptor was identified in a human donor in a cohort sampled during active COVID-19. Sequenced: peripheral blood. The rearrangement uses TRBV7-2 and TRBJ1-2, with D perhaps matching TRBD1 (6 bases). The CDR3 DNA follows: TGTGCCAGCAGCTTAGTCGTCGGGGGGCCGGGGGGCTACACCTTC. This encodes CASSLVVGGPGGYTF.